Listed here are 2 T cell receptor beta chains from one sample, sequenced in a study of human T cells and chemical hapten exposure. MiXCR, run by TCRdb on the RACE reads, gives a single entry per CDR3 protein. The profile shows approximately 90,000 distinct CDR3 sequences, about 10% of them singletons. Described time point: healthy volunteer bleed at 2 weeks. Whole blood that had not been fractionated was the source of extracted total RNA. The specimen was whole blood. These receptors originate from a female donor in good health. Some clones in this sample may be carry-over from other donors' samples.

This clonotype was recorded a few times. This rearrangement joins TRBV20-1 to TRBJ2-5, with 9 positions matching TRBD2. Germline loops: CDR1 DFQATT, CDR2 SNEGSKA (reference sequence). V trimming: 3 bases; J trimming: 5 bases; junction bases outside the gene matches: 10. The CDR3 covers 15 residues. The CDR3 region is CSASRGGLAQETQYF. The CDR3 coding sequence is TGCAGTGCTAGCCGGGGGGGACTAGCTCAGGAGACCCAGTACTTC.

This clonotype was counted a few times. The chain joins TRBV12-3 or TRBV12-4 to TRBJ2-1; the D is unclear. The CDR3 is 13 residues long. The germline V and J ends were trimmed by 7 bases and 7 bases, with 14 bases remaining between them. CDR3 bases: TGTGCCAGCACTGCTAACAGTTTTAATGAGCAGTTCTTC. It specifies CASTANSFNEQFF.